Listed below are T cell receptor beta chains from one sample, sequenced in a study of cytomegalovirus exposure and HLA in healthy donors. Here immunoSEQ multiplex PCR was the method, and the copy in TCRdb shows in-frame clones only, minus some. The sample lists approximately 94,000 clones, 70% to 85% seen once, with 4% to 5.5% in the top ten. The sequenced sample consisted of PBMCs. These TCRs come from a man aged 25-45 years in good health and CMV-seropositive. The CDR3 runs from the conserved cysteine through the conserved F or W. The D gene is left open where the match is weak.

TRBD2	18	TRBV4-2	TRBJ2-3	CASSQALAGGPSTDTQYF
TRBD1	13	TRBV29-1	TRBJ2-4	CSVWTGRGDIQYF
TRBD1	16	TRBV7-2	TRBJ1-3	CASSLEGQGTGNTIYF
-	13	TRBV11-2	TRBJ1-2	CATTPGSPYGYTF
-	16	TRBV28	TRBJ2-3	CASSLWRSEGLDTQYF
-	14	TRBV7-2	TRBJ2-7	CASSPVDGAGEQYF
TRBD1	14	TRBV5-1	TRBJ1-2	CASSPGQGARGYTF
-	13	TRBV29-1	TRBJ2-2	CSVQERNTGELFF
TRBD1	16	TRBV6-1	TRBJ1-1	CASSDAQGARVTEAFF
-	14	TRBV2	TRBJ2-3	CASRDSGITDTQYF
-	14	TRBV28	TRBJ1-4	CASKSGTLSEKLFF
-	14	TRBV29-1	TRBJ2-1	CSVEGVYSYNEQFF
TRBD2	16	TRBV5-1	TRBJ2-7	CASSPLAGAGIYEQYF
TRBD1	13	TRBV18	TRBJ1-3	CASSPDRGNTIYF
TRBD2	14	TRBV4-1	TRBJ2-7	CASSPPGLGYEQYF
-	14	TRBV28	TRBJ1-2	CASSLGTGTYGYTF
-	17	TRBV4-3	TRBJ1-6	CASSQDLPGYNNSPLHF
-	13	TRBV7-2	TRBJ1-3	CASSLEQGNTIYF
-	11	TRBV19	TRBJ2-7	CASSRGVEQYF
-	13	TRBV27	TRBJ2-1	CASRPSDRNEQFF
TRBD1	17	TRBV4-1	TRBJ2-7	CASSYTIAGQGGYEQYF
-	15	TRBV2	TRBJ2-7	CASSEGRTNSYEQYF
TRBD1	16	TRBV6-1	TRBJ1-1	CASSGRTGLGNTEAFF
-	13	TRBV4-3	TRBJ2-5	CASSLGEYETQYF
-	16	TRBV5-6	TRBJ2-3	CASSFLGGHPTDTQYF